The next 20 T cell receptor beta chains were all read from a single sample in a study of persistence of HIV-infected CD4 T cells. Anti-CD3/anti-CD28 beads served as a nonspecific positive control stimulus. Sorting of responding CD4+ T cells relied on upregulated CD40 ligand together with CD69. The immunoSEQ assay was version 4, run in survey mode. TCRdb keeps only in-frame clones here, not all; method: immunoSEQ multiplex PCR. Of more than 30,000 clones listed, approximately 90% are singletons. Antigens of these TCRs are unknown. Sequenced here: CD4+ T cells sorted from PBMCs after approximately 20-hour stimulation, sampled from a patient who received antiretroviral therapy. Receptors were obtained from an adult man with HIV who was CMV-seropositive.

This clone was picked up one time. The chain combines TRBV12-3 or TRBV12-4 with TRBJ1-6; D might be TRBD1 (5 bases). The CDR3 sequence is 12 residues long. Trimming removed 6 bases at V and 9 bases at J, with 9 bases between. This CDR3 reads CASRMDISPLHF. The CDR3, as DNA: TGTGCCAGCAGGATGGACATTTCACCCCTCCACTTT.

The J gene is TRBJ1-6, the V gene TRBV5-1; D not resolved. The CDR3 sequence is 15 residues long. Germline-derived CDR1 and CDR2 are SGHRS and YFSETQ. The V end lost 0 bases, the J end lost 9 bases, and 13 bases lay between the germline ends. The DNA of the CDR3 is TGCGCCAGCAGCTTGGATCTGGGTAGTAGTTCACCCCTCCACTTT. Translating it yields CASSLDLGSSSPLHF.

The V gene is TRBV5-5, the J gene TRBJ2-7; D is unclear. Germline CDR1 reads SGHKS; CDR2 reads YYEKEE (reference sequence). The CDR3 spans 12 residues. Trimming cost V 0 bases and J 4 bases, with 5 bases left between them. CDR3 nucleotides: TGTGCCAGCAGCTTGGTAACTTACGAGCAGTACTTC. It encodes CASSLVTYEQYF.

This chain connects TRBV30 to TRBJ1-3, with D maybe TRBD1 (6 bases). The germline gives CDR1 GTSNPN, CDR2 SVGIG (reference sequence). V gave up 0 bases and J gave up 8 bases, with 17 bases separating them. The length of the CDR3 is 15 residues. The CDR3 DNA sequence: TGTGCCTGGAGTGTTAATCGGGCAGGGGATTACACCATATATTTT. It is translated as CAWSVNRAGDYTIYF.

The chain is built from TRBV6-2 or TRBV6-3 and TRBJ1-6, with D hard to call. The CDR3 spans 13 residues. Looked up from germline, CDR1 is MNHEY and CDR2 is SVGEGT. Trimming stripped 7 bases from V and 9 bases from J, with 13 bases between. CDR3 DNA: TGTGCCAGCACCCCCCAGTTAAGTTCACCCCTCCACTTT. This codes for CASTPQLSSPLHF.

This chain joins TRBV18 and TRBJ2-7; D gene ambiguous. The germline V gene encodes CDR1 KGHSH and CDR2 LQKENI. The CDR3 consists of 14 residues. V gave up 0 bases and J gave up 3 bases, with 9 bases separating them. The DNA of the CDR3 is TGTGCCAGCTCACCACCGACCCTGGACTACGAGCAGTACTTC. This codes for CASSPPTLDYEQYF.

In this sample, this clone is medium-sized. The same CDR3 arises from other DNA sequences in this sample as well. The J gene is TRBJ1-6, the V gene TRBV19; perhaps TRBD1 as D (6 bases). V gave up 3 bases and J gave up 7 bases, with 10 bases separating them. The V gene's germline CDR1 is LNHDA and CDR2 SQIVND (reference sequence). CDR3 length: 14 amino acids. The CDR3 loop reads CASSISQGNSPLHF. The CDR3, as DNA: TGTGCCAGTAGTATCTCCCAGGGGAATTCACCCCTCCACTTT.

The chain is built from TRBV19 and TRBJ1-2; D perhaps matches TRBD1 (6 bases). Germline V gene data show CDR1 as LNHDA and CDR2 as SQIVND (reference sequence). The CDR3 extends over 11 amino acids. Trimming shortened V by 6 bases and J by 7 bases, and 9 bases separated the two germline ends. The CDR3 region is CASSHRVGYTF. The CDR3 DNA follows: TGTGCCAGTAGCCACAGGGTTGGCTACACCTTC.

J is TRBJ2-3 and V is TRBV18; a possible D gene is TRBD1 (6 bases). The CDR3 is 15 residues long. Deletions cut 2 bases from V and 2 bases from J, with 11 bases between. In germline, CDR1 is KGHSH, CDR2 LQKENI. CDR3 DNA: TGTGCCAGCTCACCAGGTCAGGGGCTCACAGATACGCAGTATTTT. Its protein product is CASSPGQGLTDTQYF.

In nucleotides, the CDR3 is TGTGCCAGCAGTGAAGGTTATCAGCCCCAGCATTTT. It translates to CASSEGYQPQHF. The chain uses TRBV6-1 and TRBJ1-5; the D is unclear. Germline-derived CDR1 and CDR2 are MNHNS and SASEGT. This CDR3 has 12 amino acids. Trimming took off 1 base at V and 5 bases at J, with 3 bases between the two ends.

The rearrangement joins TRBV14 to TRBJ1-4; D unresolved. The CDR3 has 13 amino acids. The germline gives CDR1 SGHDN, CDR2 FVKESK. The V gene lost 3 bases and the J gene lost 8 bases, with 10 bases spanning the gap. Written as DNA, the CDR3 is TGTGCCAGCAGCCAGAGAGTCTACGAAAAACTGTTTTTT. Its protein product is CASSQRVYEKLFF.

This clone showed up just a few times. This chain connects TRBV4-2 to TRBJ2-1; possible D gene TRBD2, 6 bases. This CDR3 contains 18 residues. Trimming shortened V by 2 bases and J by 4 bases, and 21 bases separated the two germline ends. Germline CDR1 reads LGHNA; CDR2 reads YNFKEQ. In DNA, the CDR3 is TGTGCCAGCAGCCAAACCCAAGAGACCGGGACTGGATACAATGAGCAGTTCTTC. Its translation is CASSQTQETGTGYNEQFF.

The J gene is TRBJ2-7, the V gene TRBV5-4; TRBD2 matches at 9 bases. Germline V CDR1 and CDR2: SGHNT, YYREEE (reference sequence). The CDR3 is 14 residues long. J gave up 3 bases and V 2 bases, and 3 bases lay outside the gene matches. The CDR3 loop reads CASSLGSGSYEQYF. DNA for the CDR3: TGTGCCAGCAGCTTAGGTAGCGGGAGCTACGAGCAGTACTTC.

This chain joins TRBV29-1 and TRBJ2-4, with 7 positions matching TRBD1. The germline V gene has CDR1 SQVTM and CDR2 ANQGSEA. Trimming cost V 1 base and J 9 bases; bases outside gene matches: 6. This CDR3 is built from 13 residues. CDR3 sequence (DNA): TGCAGCGTTGAAGGAGACAGGGAAGGCATTCAGTACTTC. Amino acids: CSVEGDREGIQYF.

Here the CDR3 reads CASSVEGGLTEAFF. CDR3 sequence (DNA): TGTGCCAGCAGCGTAGAGGGGGGGCTTACTGAAGCTTTCTTT. The rearrangement joins TRBV9 to TRBJ1-1; the D gene is possibly TRBD1 (6 bases). V shed 0 bases and J shed 5 bases, with 11 bases lying between them. Germline V gene data show CDR1 as SGDLS and CDR2 as YYNGEE. CDR3 size: 14 residues. The full variable domain, rest sourced from reference TRBV9 and TRBJ1-1, is DSGVTQTPKHLITATGQRVTLRCSPRSGDLSVYWYQQSLDQGLQFLIQYYNGEERAKGNILERFSAQQFPDLHSELNLSSLELGDSALYFCASSVEGGLTEAFFGQGTRLTVV.

Only a few counts were recorded for this clone. This chain connects TRBV19 to TRBJ2-2; no clear D gene. CDR3 length: 15 residues. The V end was cut by 5 bases, the J end by 4 bases, with 14 bases between. CDR1 is LNHDA, CDR2 SQIVND, per germline (reference sequence). The CDR3 bases are TGTGCCAGTAGTCAATCCGGGTCGACCACCGGGGAGCTGTTTTTT. Translated, it gives CASSQSGSTTGELFF.

This chain uses TRBV6-5 with TRBJ1-6; TRBD1 matches 9 bases. The CDR3 is 13 residues long. CDR1 MNHEY and CDR2 SVGAGI come from the germline V gene. The J segment lost 8 bases and the V segment lost 6 bases, leaving 2 bases of the junction unmatched. The CDR3 sequence: CASRGQGDSPLHF. In DNA, the CDR3 is TGTGCCAGCAGGGGACAGGGAGATTCACCCCTCCACTTT.

The chain joins TRBV19 to TRBJ1-6; D unresolved. From germline, CDR1 is LNHDA and CDR2 SQIVND (reference sequence). Trimming stripped 4 bases from V and 0 bases from J, with 16 bases between. This CDR3 has 18 residues. CDR3: CASSTSAFFSSYNSPLHF. The CDR3 coding sequence is TGTGCCAGTAGTACCTCCGCTTTCTTCAGCTCCTATAATTCACCCCTCCACTTT.

The gene calls are TRBV4-3 and TRBJ2-6; TRBD2 is a possible D gene (5 bases). Germline V gives CDR1 LGHNA, CDR2 YSLEER. V lost 2 bases, J lost 0 bases, and 8 bases lay in between. The CDR3 consists of 16 residues. In DNA form, the CDR3 reads TGCGCCAGCAGCCAATTTGGGAGCTCTGGGGCCAACGTCCTGACTTTC. Amino acids: CASSQFGSSGANVLTF.

J is TRBJ1-1 and V is TRBV7-2; TRBD1 is a possible D gene (6 bases). Germline V gene data show CDR1 as SGHTA and CDR2 as FQGNSA. Between the trimmed V and J ends, which lost 5 bases and 5 bases, there was a span of 18 bases. The CDR3 has 15 amino acids. As DNA, the CDR3 is TGTGCCAGCAGCCCACCAGGGGCAGGGCGGACTGAAGCTTTCTTT. It yields the protein CASSPPGAGRTEAFF. Full variable domain (missing parts from reference TRBV7-2 and TRBJ1-1): GAGVSQSPSNKVTEKGKDVELRCDPISGHTALYWYRQSLGQGLEFLIYFQGNSAPDKSGLPSDRFSAERTGGSVSTLTIQRTQQEDSAVYLCASSPPGAGRTEAFFGQGTRLTVV.